This TCR beta chain was sequenced for a study of cytomegalovirus exposure and HLA in healthy donors. Study-level points and caveats: Later analysis placed DRB1 highest and HLA-C lowest in TCR association rates, which differed by HLA locus. TCR beta V- and J-gene trimming was later associated with a missense DCLRE1C variant. The study labeled more than 150 TCR beta chains cytomegalovirus-associated.

Note on this clone: Its cognate antigen is unknown.

Donors were nominally healthy when sampled, though unrecorded immune exposures were likely. PCR was performed using 60 Vbeta and 13 Jbeta primers. Profiled with immunoSEQ multiplex PCR; TCRdb holds only in-frame clones, not every one. The sample carries 150,000 to 200,000 clones, around 77% recorded once. The CDR3 runs 14 residues. The germline V and J ends were trimmed by 1 base and 8 bases, with 15 bases remaining between them. Germline CDR1 SGHDT, CDR2 YYEEEE. The specimen sequenced was PBMCs. The origin of this receptor is a man aged 30 to 45 in good health and CMV-seronegative. V and J are TRBV5-6 and TRBJ1-2; D gene unclear. CDR3 nucleotide sequence: TGTGCCAGCAGCTTGCAGGCCCTAAACTCCGGCTACACCTTC. This sequence encodes CASSLQALNSGYTF.